Listed below are T cell receptor beta chains from one sample, sequenced in a study of T cell responses to AZD1222 COVID-19 vaccine. TCRdb's copy holds only in-frame clones and misses some; the assay was immunoSEQ multiplex PCR. The sample lists over 50,000 clones, roughly 80% seen once, with 20% to 30% in the top ten. The source was peripheral blood, collected on day 0 of AZD1222 vaccination. Receptor source: an adult in good health. The CDR3 runs from the conserved cysteine through the conserved F or W. D genes are given only for firm matches. Where a row states a size, it is once, few, many or the class of an expanded clone; other rows omit it.

D gene: NA; V gene: TRBV27; clone size: once; J gene: TRBJ1-2; CDR3 protein: CASSSSREGYTF; CDR3 DNA: TGTGCCAGCAGTTCCTCTAGGGAGGGCTACACCTTC
D gene: TRBD1; V gene: TRBV5-1; clone size: NA; J gene: TRBJ1-2; CDR3 protein: CASSQGDRAYGYTF; CDR3 DNA: TGCGCCAGCAGCCAGGGGGACAGGGCCTATGGCTACACCTTC
D gene: NA; V gene: TRBV11-3; clone size: NA; J gene: TRBJ2-7; CDR3 protein: CASSLVPASYEQYF; CDR3 DNA: TGTGCCAGCAGCTTAGTTCCTGCCTCCTACGAGCAGTACTTC
D gene: NA; V gene: TRBV5-1; clone size: once; J gene: TRBJ2-3; CDR3 protein: CASSSGTATDTQYF; CDR3 DNA: TGCGCCAGCAGCTCCGGGACTGCCACAGATACGCAGTATTTT
D gene: TRBD1; V gene: TRBV6-2/TRBV6-3; clone size: NA; J gene: TRBJ2-7; CDR3 protein: CASSGEDRGLRGQYF; CDR3 DNA: TGTGCCAGCAGTGGGGAGGACAGGGGGCTACGAGGGCAGTACTTC
D gene: TRBD1; V gene: TRBV19; clone size: NA; J gene: TRBJ2-1; CDR3 protein: CASSPAGGETIGEQFF; CDR3 DNA: TGTGCCAGTAGTCCGGCAGGGGGTGAAACAATCGGTGAGCAGTTCTTC
D gene: NA; V gene: TRBV10-1; clone size: NA; J gene: TRBJ2-1; CDR3 protein: CASSESWLDAYNEQFF; CDR3 DNA: TGCGCCAGCAGTGAGTCTTGGTTAGACGCCTACAATGAGCAGTTCTTC
D gene: NA; V gene: TRBV7-3; clone size: NA; J gene: TRBJ2-1; CDR3 protein: CASSSLPRDRLAYNEQFF; CDR3 DNA: TGTGCCAGCAGCTCCCTCCCTCGGGATAGACTAGCCTACAATGAGCAGTTCTTC
D gene: NA; V gene: TRBV6-2/TRBV6-3; clone size: once; J gene: TRBJ2-7; CDR3 protein: CASSPQGTHSYEQYF; CDR3 DNA: TGTGCCAGCAGCCCGCAAGGGACCCACTCCTACGAGCAGTACTTC
D gene: NA; V gene: TRBV6-1; clone size: NA; J gene: TRBJ1-3; CDR3 protein: CASSEGRGAGNTIYF; CDR3 DNA: TGTGCCAGCAGTGAAGGGAGAGGGGCTGGAAACACCATATATTTT
D gene: TRBD1; V gene: TRBV20-1; clone size: NA; J gene: TRBJ1-2; CDR3 protein: CSASITGQGTDGYTF; CDR3 DNA: TGCAGTGCTAGTATTACGGGACAGGGGACCGATGGCTACACCTTC
D gene: TRBD1; V gene: TRBV10-1; clone size: NA; J gene: TRBJ2-7; CDR3 protein: CASTSPGTGEQYF; CDR3 DNA: TGCGCCAGCACCAGTCCCGGGACAGGCGAGCAGTACTTC
D gene: TRBD2; V gene: TRBV6-6; clone size: NA; J gene: TRBJ2-1; CDR3 protein: CASSPRAGGTYNEQFF; CDR3 DNA: TGTGCCAGCAGCCCCCGAGCGGGAGGGACATACAATGAGCAGTTCTTC
D gene: NA; V gene: TRBV6-5; clone size: NA; J gene: TRBJ1-3; CDR3 protein: CASSLGFSGNTIYF; CDR3 DNA: TGTGCCAGCTCTTTGGGCTTCTCTGGAAACACCATATATTTT
D gene: TRBD1; V gene: TRBV6-4; clone size: few; J gene: TRBJ1-6; CDR3 protein: CASSTDRGLDSPLHF; CDR3 DNA: TGTGCCAGCAGTACGGACAGGGGGTTGGATTCACCCCTCCACTTT
D gene: NA; V gene: TRBV11-2; clone size: NA; J gene: TRBJ2-7; CDR3 protein: CASSFATSSSYEQYF; CDR3 DNA: TGTGCCAGCAGCTTCGCGACTTCTAGCTCCTACGAGCAGTACTTC
D gene: TRBD1; V gene: TRBV19; clone size: once; J gene: TRBJ1-5; CDR3 protein: CATSGGTGGSQPQHF; CDR3 DNA: TGTGCCACTTCCGGCGGGACAGGGGGCTCCCAGCCCCAGCATTTT
D gene: NA; V gene: TRBV5-1; clone size: once; J gene: TRBJ1-4; CDR3 protein: CASSLRGANEKLFF; CDR3 DNA: TGCGCCAGCAGCTTACGGGGGGCTAATGAAAAACTGTTTTTT
D gene: TRBD1; V gene: TRBV7-2; clone size: NA; J gene: TRBJ1-6; CDR3 protein: CASSLLGQGDSPLHF; CDR3 DNA: TGTGCCAGCAGCTTGCTGGGACAGGGGGATTCACCCCTCCACTTT
D gene: NA; V gene: TRBV28; clone size: NA; J gene: TRBJ1-6; CDR3 protein: CASSLTGLNSPLHF; CDR3 DNA: TGTGCCAGCAGTTTGACAGGTCTAAATTCACCCCTCCACTTT
D gene: NA; V gene: TRBV2; clone size: NA; J gene: TRBJ1-5; CDR3 protein: CASREAMGYGQPQHF; CDR3 DNA: TGTGCCAGCAGGGAGGCCATGGGGTATGGTCAGCCCCAGCATTTT
D gene: NA; V gene: TRBV28; clone size: NA; J gene: TRBJ2-1; CDR3 protein: CASRAGTRSSYNEQFF; CDR3 DNA: TGTGCCAGCAGGGCCGGGACGAGGAGCTCCTACAATGAGCAGTTCTTC
D gene: TRBD1; V gene: TRBV6-1; clone size: NA; J gene: TRBJ2-7; CDR3 protein: CASSESWRQGYEQYF; CDR3 DNA: TGTGCCAGCAGTGAAAGCTGGAGACAGGGGTACGAGCAGTACTTC
D gene: TRBD1; V gene: TRBV29-1; clone size: NA; J gene: TRBJ2-3; CDR3 protein: CSAKGQGDTDTQYF; CDR3 DNA: TGCAGCGCTAAGGGACAGGGAGACACAGATACGCAGTATTTT
D gene: TRBD2; V gene: TRBV7-8; clone size: NA; J gene: TRBJ2-3; CDR3 protein: CASSFPTSPSVGHTDTQYF; CDR3 DNA: TGTGCCAGCAGCTTCCCGACTAGCCCGTCAGTGGGGCACACAGATACGCAGTATTTT
D gene: NA; V gene: TRBV18; clone size: NA; J gene: TRBJ1-4; CDR3 protein: CASSPKQATNEKLFF; CDR3 DNA: TGTGCCAGCTCACCCAAACAGGCAACTAATGAAAAACTGTTTTTT
D gene: TRBD1; V gene: TRBV4-2; clone size: NA; J gene: TRBJ2-7; CDR3 protein: CASSQDGQGEKEQYF; CDR3 DNA: TGTGCCAGCAGCCAAGATGGTCAGGGGGAAAAAGAGCAGTACTTC
D gene: NA; V gene: TRBV4-1; clone size: NA; J gene: TRBJ1-2; CDR3 protein: CASSPPDGTNYGYTF; CDR3 DNA: TGCGCCAGCAGCCCACCGGACGGTACTAACTATGGCTACACCTTC
D gene: TRBD1; V gene: TRBV6-5; clone size: NA; J gene: TRBJ1-6; CDR3 protein: CASTVGQGYSPLHF; CDR3 DNA: TGTGCCAGCACCGTGGGACAGGGGTATTCACCCCTCCACTTT
D gene: TRBD2; V gene: TRBV7-8; clone size: few; J gene: TRBJ2-1; CDR3 protein: CASSLGGRSNEQFF; CDR3 DNA: TGTGCCAGCAGCTTGGGCGGGAGGAGCAATGAGCAGTTCTTC
D gene: NA; V gene: TRBV7-8; clone size: NA; J gene: TRBJ1-6; CDR3 protein: CASSSRGRSLHF; CDR3 DNA: TGTGCCAGCAGCTCCAGGGGAAGGTCTCTCCACTTT
D gene: TRBD2; V gene: TRBV5-5; clone size: NA; J gene: TRBJ2-5; CDR3 protein: CASIRGSGRETQYF; CDR3 DNA: TGTGCCAGCATAAGGGGTAGCGGGAGAGAGACCCAGTACTTC
D gene: NA; V gene: TRBV5-1; clone size: once; J gene: TRBJ1-1; CDR3 protein: CASSLVDLNTEAFF; CDR3 DNA: TGCGCCAGCAGCTTGGTGGACCTGAACACTGAAGCTTTCTTT
D gene: NA; V gene: TRBV6-1; clone size: NA; J gene: TRBJ2-6; CDR3 protein: CASSVRWLRSPSGANVLTF; CDR3 DNA: TGTGCCAGCAGTGTTAGATGGTTACGGTCACCCTCTGGGGCCAACGTCCTGACTTTC
D gene: NA; V gene: TRBV20-1; clone size: NA; J gene: TRBJ2-7; CDR3 protein: CSASDGGSLSPYEQYF; CDR3 DNA: TGCAGTGCTAGTGATGGCGGCTCACTTAGCCCCTACGAGCAGTACTTC